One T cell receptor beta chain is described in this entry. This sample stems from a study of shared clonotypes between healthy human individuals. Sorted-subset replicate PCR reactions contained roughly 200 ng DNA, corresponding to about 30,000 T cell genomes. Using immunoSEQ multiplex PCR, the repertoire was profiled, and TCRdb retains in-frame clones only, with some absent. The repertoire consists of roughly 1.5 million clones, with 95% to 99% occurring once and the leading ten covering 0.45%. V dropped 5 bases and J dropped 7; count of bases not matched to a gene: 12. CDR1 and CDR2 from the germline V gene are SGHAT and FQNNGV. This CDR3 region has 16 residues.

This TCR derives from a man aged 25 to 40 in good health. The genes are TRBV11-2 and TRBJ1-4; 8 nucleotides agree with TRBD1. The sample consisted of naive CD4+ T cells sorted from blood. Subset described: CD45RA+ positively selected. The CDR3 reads CASSRTTGTGLEKLFF. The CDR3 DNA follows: TGTGCCAGCAGCCGAACCACCGGGACAGGCCTTGAAAAACTGTTTTTT.